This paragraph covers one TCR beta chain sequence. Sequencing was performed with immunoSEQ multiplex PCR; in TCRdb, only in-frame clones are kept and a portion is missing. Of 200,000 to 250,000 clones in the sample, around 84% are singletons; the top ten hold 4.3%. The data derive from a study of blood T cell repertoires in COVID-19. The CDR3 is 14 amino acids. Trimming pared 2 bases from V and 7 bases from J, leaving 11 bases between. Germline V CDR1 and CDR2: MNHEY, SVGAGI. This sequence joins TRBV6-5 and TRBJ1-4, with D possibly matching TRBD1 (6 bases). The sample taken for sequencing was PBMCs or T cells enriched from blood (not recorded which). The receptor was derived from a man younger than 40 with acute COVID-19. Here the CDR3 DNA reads TGTGCCAGCAGTTACGGGCAGGGGCGTGAAAAACTGTTTTTT. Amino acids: CASSYGQGREKLFF.